The 18 T cell receptor beta chains given below trace back to one sample, sequenced in a study of shared clonotypes between healthy human individuals. Assay: immunoSEQ multiplex PCR; the TCRdb copy retains only in-frame clones and omits some. The sample records 1,500,000 or so clones, more than 95% being singletons. Source material: naive CD4+ T cells sorted from blood. Subset of the sample: CD45RA+ positively selected. The receptors shown here come from a man aged 25-45 years in good health.

The gene calls are TRBV18 and TRBJ2-7, with D perhaps assigned TRBD1 or TRBD2 (6 bases each). CDR1 KGHSH and CDR2 LQKENI come from the germline V gene. The CDR3 consists of 14 residues. Trimming took 6 bases from V and 3 from J, leaving 15 bases between them. CDR3 residues: CASSSSGARYEQYF. CDR3 DNA: TGTGCCAGCTCCTCGTCGGGGGCGCGCTACGAGCAGTACTTC.

The V and J genes are TRBV19 and TRBJ1-1; D unclear. The CDR3 spans 13 residues. Germline values: CDR1 LNHDA, CDR2 SQIVND (reference sequence). Between the trimmed V and J ends, which lost 5 bases and 0 bases, there was a span of 7 bases. CDR3 DNA: TGTGCCAGTAGTCTAAAGATGAACACTGAAGCTTTCTTT. This encodes CASSLKMNTEAFF.

As for this clone: At the DNA level, this CDR3 is encoded by other sequences in the same sample as well. V gene TRBV19 combines with J gene TRBJ2-7, with D possibly matching TRBD2 (5 bases). The V end was cut by 4 bases, the J end by 2 bases, with 6 bases between. The CDR3 covers 12 residues. From germline, CDR1 is LNHDA and CDR2 SQIVND (reference sequence). The CDR3 is CASSRTPYEQYF. The DNA for the CDR3 is TGTGCCAGTAGTAGGACTCCCTACGAGCAGTACTTC. Complete variable domain (other parts from reference TRBV19 and TRBJ2-7): DGGITQSPKYLFRKEGQNVTLSCEQNLNHDAMYWYRQDPGQGLRLIYYSQIVNDFQKGDIAEGYSVSREKKESFPLTVTSAQKNPTAFYLCASSRTPYEQYFGPGTRLTVT.

The chain employs TRBV7-3 and TRBJ2-2; 9 positions agree with TRBD2. Germline CDR1 is SGHTA and CDR2 is FQGTGA. The J segment lost 1 base and the V segment lost 0 bases, leaving 0 bases of the junction unmatched. CDR3 length: 16 residues. In DNA form, the CDR3 reads TGTGCCAGCAGCTTAACGACTAGCGGGAACACCGGGGAGCTGTTTTTT. Its translation is CASSLTTSGNTGELFF.

The J gene is TRBJ2-3, the V gene TRBV4-3; a weak D match, TRBD2 (5 bases). Germline loops: CDR1 LGHNA, CDR2 YSLEER. CDR3 size: 16 residues. Trimming took 0 bases from V and 4 from J, leaving 14 bases between them. CDR3 in DNA: TGCGCCAGCAGCCAAGATACCGGGGTCCGATCAGATACGCAGTATTTT. Translating it yields CASSQDTGVRSDTQYF.

The chain links TRBV5-6 to TRBJ1-1; D uncertain. Trimming shortened V by 5 bases and J by 1 base, and 12 bases separated the two germline ends. This CDR3 comprises 14 residues. Germline V gene sequence: CDR1 SGHDT, CDR2 YYEEEE. CDR3 nucleotide sequence: TGTGCCAGCAGAAGGGAGACCGCGAACACTGAAGCTTTCTTT. The encoded protein is CASRRETANTEAFF.

The chain employs TRBV27 and TRBJ2-1; 9 positions match TRBD2. This CDR3 spans 18 amino acids. CDR1 and CDR2 from the germline V gene are MNHEY and SMNVEV (reference sequence). The ends lost 6 bases at V and 0 bases at J; junction bases unmatched: 12. The CDR3 protein is CASSGTAGGPGSYNEQFF. CDR3 sequence (DNA): TGTGCCAGCAGCGGTACGGCGGGAGGGCCGGGCTCCTACAATGAGCAGTTCTTC.

This clone was found once. CDR3 nucleotides: TGTGCCACCAGCAGAGATCTCGGCCGAAGCGGGAGAGCGGGTGAGCAGTTCTTC. Encoded protein: CATSRDLGRSGRAGEQFF. V usage is TRBV15 and J usage is TRBJ2-1; 8 bases fit TRBD2. Germline-derived CDR1 and CDR2 are LNHNV and YYDKDF (reference sequence). V shed 0 bases, J shed 9 bases, and the junction held 16 bases outside the gene matches. The CDR3 loop spans 18 amino acids. The full variable domain, in which reference TRBV15 and TRBJ2-1 provide the parts outside the CDR3, is DAMVIQNPRYQVTQFGKPVTLSCSQTLNHNVMYWYQQKSSQAPKLLFHYYDKDFNNEADTPDNFQSRRPNTSFCFLDIRSPGLGDTAMYLCATSRDLGRSGRAGEQFFGPGTRLTVL.

The chain joins TRBV30 to TRBJ2-1; D possibly uses TRBD1 or TRBD2 (5 bases each). Trimming removed 1 base from V and 8 bases from J, with 21 bases in between. Germline CDR1 GTSNPN, CDR2 SVGIG (reference sequence). The CDR3 contains 16 residues. The CDR3 DNA follows: TGTGCCTGGAGTGACTCCGGGGCCATTCGACGGGATGAGCAGTTCTTC. This translates into CAWSDSGAIRRDEQFF.

The J gene is TRBJ2-1, the V gene TRBV28; a weak D match, TRBD2 (5 bases). The CDR3 is made up of 17 amino acids. V was trimmed by 7 bases and J by 7 bases, leaving 26 bases between them. Looked up from germline, CDR1 is MDHEN and CDR2 is SYDVKM. The CDR3 coding sequence is TGTGCCAGCAAGTTTATGGGCACTAGGGCCGCGGCTAATGAGCAGTTCTTC. Translation gives CASKFMGTRAAANEQFF.

The chain couples TRBV11-2 to TRBJ2-7; 9 bases are a match to TRBD2. Germline values: CDR1 SGHAT, CDR2 FQNNGV. The CDR3 runs to 16 residues. V shed 5 bases and J 4 bases; nucleotides not matched to a gene: 12. CDR3: CASSPIAGEAGYEQYF. Written as DNA, the CDR3 is TGTGCCAGCAGCCCAATAGCGGGAGAGGCTGGATACGAGCAGTACTTC. Full variable domain (rest looked up from reference TRBV11-2 and TRBJ2-7): EAGVAQSPRYKIIEKRQSVAFWCNPISGHATLYWYQQILGQGPKLLIQFQNNGVVDDSQLPKDRFSAERLKGVDSTLKIQPAKLEDSAVYLCASSPIAGEAGYEQYFGPGTRLTVT.

V usage is TRBV5-1 and J usage is TRBJ2-2; tentatively, D is TRBD2 (6 bases). The CDR3 totals 17 residues. Trimming cost V 4 bases and J 6 bases, with 22 bases left between them. From germline, CDR1 is SGHRS and CDR2 YFSETQ. The CDR3 region has the DNA TGCGCCAGCAGCCCCTCCAAGGGGCGGGATATACCCGGGGAGCTGTTTTTT. Translating gives CASSPSKGRDIPGELFF.

This chain uses TRBV9 with TRBJ2-3; the D gene is possibly TRBD2 (5 bases). This CDR3 contains 16 residues. The germline V and J ends were trimmed by 0 bases and 4 bases, with 15 bases remaining between them. The germline CDR1 and CDR2 sequences are SGDLS and YYNGEE. The CDR3 here is CASSVVNGIVADTQYF. CDR3 nucleotide sequence: TGTGCCAGCAGCGTAGTAAACGGGATCGTCGCAGATACGCAGTATTTT.

The V and J genes are TRBV9 and TRBJ2-1; TRBD2 agrees at 9 bases. The CDR3 length is 13 residues. V gave up 1 base and J gave up 10 bases; unmatched junction bases: 3. The germline V gene encodes CDR1 SGDLS and CDR2 YYNGEE. This CDR3 reads CASSVISGSEQFF. The CDR3 coding sequence is TGTGCCAGCAGCGTAATTAGCGGGAGCGAGCAGTTCTTC.

Turning to this clone: Other DNA sequences within the sample encode an identical CDR3. The J gene is TRBJ1-2, the V gene TRBV6-5, with D perhaps TRBD1 (5 bases). The ends were cut back, 2 bases at V and 2 bases at J, with 12 bases in the middle. Germline loops: CDR1 MNHEY, CDR2 SVGAGI. The CDR3 loop spans 15 amino acids. In nucleotides, the CDR3 is TGTGCCAGCAGTTACGGGGGATTCCGGAACTATGGCTACACCTTC. Protein product: CASSYGGFRNYGYTF.

This chain joins TRBV14 and TRBJ2-3; D remains unclear. The CDR3 consists of 13 residues. Trimming pared 4 bases from V and 7 bases from J, leaving 12 bases between. Per germline, CDR1 SGHDN and CDR2 FVKESK. The CDR3, as DNA: TGTGCCAGCAGCCCAAACCCCTTTTATACGCAGTATTTT. Protein: CASSPNPFYTQYF.

Note on this clone: Other DNA sequences in the sample encode the same CDR3. In nucleotides, the CDR3 is TGTGCCAGCAGCTTACGGGAGAACACTGAAGCTTTCTTT. It yields the protein CASSLRENTEAFF. The V call is TRBV7-9, the J call TRBJ1-1; D is unresolved. The CDR3 has 13 residues. V lost 2 bases, J lost 1 base, and 5 bases lay in between. CDR1 is SEHNR and CDR2 is FQNEAQ in the germline V gene (reference sequence).

The chain combines TRBV5-1 with TRBJ2-1, with unresolved D. V was pared by 4 bases and J by 0 bases, with 14 bases between. The germline gives CDR1 SGHRS, CDR2 YFSETQ. This CDR3 contains 16 residues. Here the CDR3 DNA reads TGCGCCAGCAGCCTCATACTGGGAAGCTCCTACAATGAGCAGTTCTTC. It specifies CASSLILGSSYNEQFF.